What follows are 26 T cell receptor beta chains derived from one specimen sequenced in a study of T cell repertoires in cytomegalovirus infection. These receptors have no identified antigens. MiXCR was run by TCRdb on the reads, yielding one entry per CDR3 protein. Here the sample spans a few hundred thousand distinct CDR3 sequences, under 55% being singletons. This sample comprised cultured PBMCs, obtained from culture after CMV antigen stimulation. The receptors here all came from a human donor in good health (CMV status not recorded). Some clones in this sample may be carry-over from other donors' samples.

The chain employs TRBV7-6 and TRBJ2-7; 8 positions agree with TRBD2. Germline V gene sequence: CDR1 SGHVS, CDR2 FNYEAQ. The CDR3 sequence is 17 residues long. Losses at the gene ends were 1 base for V and 7 bases for J; bases not matched to a gene: 15. The CDR3 is CASSLDRIGTRGDEQYF. CDR3 DNA: TGTGCCAGCAGCTTAGATCGGATCGGGACTAGAGGTGATGAGCAGTACTTC.

The chain carries TRBV20-1 and TRBJ2-3; TRBD2 agrees at 9 bases. The CDR3 runs 14 residues. With 4 bases clipped from V and 6 bases from J, the junction kept 8 bases outside the gene matches. CDR1 DFQATT and CDR2 SNEGSKA come from the germline V gene (reference sequence). CDR3 nucleotides: TGCAGTGCTATAAAAGCGGGGGGAATGGATACGCAGTATTTT. The encoded protein is CSAIKAGGMDTQYF.

The chain combines TRBV6-1 with TRBJ1-2; a weak D match, TRBD1 (6 bases). Deletions cut 4 bases from V and 8 bases from J, with 14 bases between. Germline V gene data show CDR1 as MNHNS and CDR2 as SASEGT. This CDR3 contains 13 residues. CDR3 in amino acids: CASSGNRAGGYTF. The CDR3 DNA follows: TGTGCCAGCAGTGGAAACAGGGCCGGGGGCTACACCTTC.

This chain joins TRBV11-1 and TRBJ1-2, with D tentatively TRBD1 (5 bases). The germline V and J ends were trimmed by 5 bases and 4 bases, with 8 bases remaining between them. CDR3 length: 12 amino acids. Germline V gene data show CDR1 as SGHAT and CDR2 as FQDESV (reference sequence). The CDR3 reads CASSGGFYGYTF. CDR3 nucleotides: TGTGCCAGCAGCGGGGGTTTCTATGGCTACACCTTC.

The chain combines TRBV9 with TRBJ2-7; 11 bases fit TRBD1. J was trimmed by 10 bases and V by 2 bases; bases with no gene match: 8. The CDR3 has 14 amino acids. Germline assignment: CDR1 SGDLS and CDR2 YYNGEE. This chain's CDR3 is CASSVGRDRGRQYF. CDR3 DNA sequence: TGTGCCAGCAGCGTGGGGCGGGACAGGGGGAGACAGTACTTC.

This clonotype was found a few times. The chain joins TRBV7-2 to TRBJ1-2; D gene unclear. The CDR3 is made up of 14 amino acids. Looked up from germline, CDR1 is SGHTA and CDR2 is FQGNSA. Trimming pared 1 base from V and 6 bases from J, leaving 12 bases between. The CDR3 region is CASSLVNGWDGYTF. As DNA, the CDR3 is TGTGCCAGCAGCTTAGTTAATGGTTGGGATGGCTACACCTTC.

This clonotype has more than one count but fewer than ten. V usage is TRBV12-5 and J usage is TRBJ2-2; either TRBD1 or TRBD2 may supply D (5 bases each). The CDR3 spans 16 residues. The V gene lost 3 bases and the J gene lost 5 bases, with 16 bases spanning the gap. The V gene's germline CDR1 is LGHNT and CDR2 FRNRAP. This chain's CDR3 is CASGFARAEGTGELFF. In nucleotides, the CDR3 is TGTGCTAGTGGTTTCGCCAGGGCCGAGGGGACCGGGGAGCTGTTTTTT.

The genes are TRBV5-1 and TRBJ2-3; TRBD1 matches 7 bases. The CDR3 is made up of 14 amino acids. Trimming removed 4 bases from V and 5 bases from J; junction bases left unmatched: 7. Germline loops: CDR1 SGHRS, CDR2 YFSETQ. CDR3 sequence (DNA): TGCGCCAGCAGCCCCGGGACAGCCCAAGATACGCAGTATTTT. It specifies CASSPGTAQDTQYF.

This chain joins TRBV7-2 and TRBJ2-4; D remains ambiguous. This CDR3 has 15 amino acids. Germline loops: CDR1 SGHTA, CDR2 FQGNSA. The germline V and J ends were trimmed by 4 bases and 0 bases, with 10 bases remaining between them. The CDR3 loop is CASSSGGTAKNIQYF. The CDR3 DNA follows: TGTGCCAGCAGCTCTGGCGGCACAGCCAAAAACATTCAGTACTTC.

This clonotype has only a few counts. The chain carries TRBV6-5 and TRBJ2-7; D may be TRBD2 (5 bases). The CDR3 runs to 14 residues. Germline values: CDR1 MNHEY, CDR2 SVGAGI. Trimming removed 5 bases at V and 7 bases at J, with 18 bases between. CDR3 coding DNA: TGTGCCAGCAGTCAACTCCTCCCGAGAGGGGAGCAGTACTTC. It is translated as CASSQLLPRGEQYF.

This chain links TRBV4-1 with TRBJ1-5, with TRBD1 identical over 7 bases. This CDR3 is built from 16 residues. The V gene's germline CDR1 is MGHRA and CDR2 YSYEKL. V was pared by 4 bases and J by 1 base, with 7 bases of the junction left unmatched. The CDR3 DNA reads as TGCGCCAGCAGCCCCGGCCGGGACAGAAGCAATCAGCCCCAGCATTTT. It encodes CASSPGRDRSNQPQHF.

There are a few counts of this clonotype. The CDR3 region has the DNA TGCGCCAGCAGCTTGGCCCCGGGGGCGGCCAATGAGCAGTTCTTC. Residues: CASSLAPGAANEQFF. The rearrangement joins TRBV5-1 to TRBJ2-1; D is perhaps TRBD1 or TRBD2 (6 bases each). Germline V lookup: CDR1 SGHRS, CDR2 YFSETQ. CDR3 length: 15 amino acids. V was shortened by 0 bases and J by 6 bases, with 13 bases between the two germline ends.

This clonotype was recorded many times. The chain has TRBV7-2 and TRBJ2-3; D call uncertain. Germline V gene sequence: CDR1 SGHTA, CDR2 FQGNSA. This CDR3 is built from 12 residues. Trimming removed 5 bases at V and 4 bases at J, with 7 bases between. CDR3 nucleotides: TGTGCCAGCAGCCTACGGTCAGATACGCAGTATTTT. It codes for CASSLRSDTQYF. The full variable domain, with the rest looked up from reference TRBV7-2 and TRBJ2-3, is GAGVSQSPSNKVTEKGKDVELRCDPISGHTALYWYRQSLGQGLEFLIYFQGNSAPDKSGLPSDRFSAERTGGSVSTLTIQRTQQEDSAVYLCASSLRSDTQYFGPGTRLTVL.

The rearrangement uses TRBV28 and TRBJ2-7; TRBD1 aligns across 7 bases. Germline loops: CDR1 MDHEN, CDR2 SYDVKM. This CDR3 region has 14 residues. With V trimmed by 6 bases and J by 5 bases, 10 bases remained unmatched. CDR3 region: CASRSAGTANEQYF. Written as DNA, the CDR3 is TGTGCCAGCAGATCCGCCGGGACAGCCAACGAGCAGTACTTC. Combining the CDR3 with reference TRBV28 and TRBJ2-7 gives the whole variable domain DVKVTQSSRYLVKRTGEKVFLECVQDMDHENMFWYRQDPGLGLRLIYFSYDVKMKEKGDIPEGYSVSREKKERFSLILESASTNQTSMYLCASRSAGTANEQYFGPGTRLTVT.

CDR3 region: CASSTLQDSDTQYF. CDR3 sequence (DNA): TGTGCCAGCAGCACTCTACAGGATTCAGATACGCAGTATTTT. The genes are TRBV7-2 and TRBJ2-3; tentatively, D is TRBD1 (5 bases). The CDR3 length is 14 residues. Trimming shortened V by 5 bases and J by 4 bases, and 13 bases separated the two germline ends. CDR1 is SGHTA, CDR2 FQGNSA, per germline.

V is TRBV7-2 and J is TRBJ2-1, with TRBD2 matching 11 bases. V gave up 1 base and J gave up 0 bases; unmatched junction bases: 8. Per germline, CDR1 SGHTA and CDR2 FQGNSA. CDR3 length: 19 residues. CDR3 in DNA: TGTGCCAGCAGCTTAGTCTCCACTAGCGGGGGTAGCTCCTACAATGAGCAGTTCTTC. Translated: CASSLVSTSGGSSYNEQFF.

The rearrangement uses TRBV5-1 and TRBJ1-1; D might be TRBD1 (5 bases). Trimming left V 3 bases short and J 1 base short, with 13 bases between. CDR1 is SGHRS, CDR2 YFSETQ, per germline. The CDR3 runs 15 residues. CDR3: CASSWDRLRNTEAFF. The CDR3 nucleotides read TGCGCCAGCAGCTGGGACCGTCTTAGGAACACTGAAGCTTTCTTT.

J is TRBJ1-1 and V is TRBV12-3 or TRBV12-4; D is ambiguous. Trimming stripped 1 base from V and 5 bases from J, with 8 bases between. The CDR3 consists of 13 residues. The CDR3 protein is CASSLGEVTEAFF. CDR3 nucleotides: TGTGCCAGCAGTTTAGGCGAGGTGACTGAAGCTTTCTTT.

The chain recombines TRBV14 with TRBJ1-6; D remains unclear. CDR3 size: 15 residues. V lost 0 bases and J lost 10, with 13 bases in between. Germline CDR1 and CDR2: SGHDN and FVKESK. The CDR3 sequence: CASSQDTASWSPLHF. CDR3 in DNA: TGTGCCAGCAGCCAAGATACGGCCAGTTGGTCACCCCTCCACTTT.

This clonotype was detected many times. Here the CDR3 reads CASSEDFHSGNTIYF. The CDR3 region has the DNA TGTGCCAGCAGCGAAGACTTCCACTCTGGAAACACCATATATTTT. The genes are TRBV7-2 and TRBJ1-3; D gene uncertain. This CDR3 spans 15 amino acids. Trimming removed 5 bases at V and 0 bases at J, with 11 bases between. Per germline, CDR1 SGHTA and CDR2 FQGNSA.

This clonotype has only one observation. This chain links TRBV6-2 or TRBV6-3 with TRBJ2-7; the match to TRBD2 covers 11 bases. V lost 2 bases, J lost 2 bases, and 5 bases stayed unmatched. CDR1 is MNHEY and CDR2 is SVGEGT in the germline V gene. This CDR3 spans 16 amino acids. The CDR3 DNA reads as TGTGCCAGCAGTTACCCTAGCGGGGGGACCGCCTACGAGCAGTACTTC. This codes for CASSYPSGGTAYEQYF.

This clonotype was seen a handful of times. This sequence joins TRBV7-8 and TRBJ2-2, with D possibly being TRBD2 (6 bases). The CDR3 spans 13 residues. Looked up from germline, CDR1 is SGHVS and CDR2 is FQNEAQ. V lost 6 bases and J lost 4, with 9 bases in between. The CDR3: CASRGTRTGELFF. DNA of the CDR3: TGTGCCAGCAGGGGGACTCGCACCGGGGAGCTGTTTTTT.

V gene TRBV18 combines with J gene TRBJ2-7, with D hard to call. Germline CDR1 is KGHSH and CDR2 is LQKENI. The germline V and J ends were trimmed by 3 bases and 3 bases, with 18 bases remaining between them. This CDR3 has 16 amino acids. CDR3 bases: TGTGCCAGCTCACCCCCACTTGTCGCTAGTAGCTACGAGCAGTACTTC. Its translation: CASSPPLVASSYEQYF. Combining the CDR3 with reference TRBV18 and TRBJ2-7 gives the whole variable domain NAGVMQNPRHLVRRRGQEARLRCSPMKGHSHVYWYRQLPEEGLKFMVYLQKENIIDESGMPKERFSAEFPKEGPSILRIQQVVRGDSAAYFCASSPPLVASSYEQYFGPGTRLTVT.

CDR3 nucleotides: TGCAGTGCTAGAGCATCCCAGCGGGGTCCCGATGAGCAGTTCTTC. This codes for CSARASQRGPDEQFF. V gene TRBV20-1 combines with J gene TRBJ2-1, with 7 bases aligning to TRBD2. The CDR3 sequence is 15 residues long. Germline CDR1 and CDR2: DFQATT and SNEGSKA (reference sequence). J was trimmed by 8 bases and V by 1 base; bases with no gene match: 11.

The chain's CDR3 is CASSPWTGDSLGGYTF. The CDR3 coding sequence is TGTGCCAGCAGCCCCTGGACAGGGGACTCTTTAGGCGGCTACACCTTC. V gene TRBV7-4 combines with J gene TRBJ1-2; TRBD1 matches at 9 bases. CDR3 length: 16 amino acids. Germline V CDR1 and CDR2: SGHVT, SQSDAQ. The V gene end was trimmed by 5 bases and the J gene end by 8 bases; junction bases not matched to a gene: 15.

The rearrangement uses TRBV7-9 and TRBJ1-5; tentatively, D is TRBD1 (5 bases). The CDR3 runs to 11 residues. V gave up 3 bases and J gave up 11 bases, with 8 bases separating them. Germline CDR1 and CDR2: SEHNR and FQNEAQ (reference sequence). The CDR3 protein is CASSLGETQHF. The DNA of the CDR3 is TGTGCCAGCAGCTTGGGGGAGACCCAGCATTTT.